This T cell receptor beta chain appears in the sequencing data of a study of radiation and T cells in renal cell carcinoma. Trimming removed 1 base from V and 6 bases from J; junction bases left unmatched: 6. The CDR3 loop spans 14 amino acids. CDR1 and CDR2 (germline): SGHNT, YYREEE (reference sequence). Findings of the study overall: From baseline, blood top tumor clonotypes peaked at 2 weeks post-radiation.

TCRdb keeps only in-frame clones here, not all; method: immunoSEQ multiplex PCR. This sample has 60,000 to 65,000 clones, with roughly four fifths found just once. Indicated time point: blood 2 weeks post-SBRT. The treatment was: 15 Gy SBRT to primary tumor, nephrectomy 4 weeks later. In this sample, this clone turned up once. Its antigen is not identified. The chain links TRBV5-4 to TRBJ1-2; 7 bases match TRBD1. The sequencing used blood, collected from a patient whose treatment included radiotherapy and nephrectomy. This TCR was sampled from a man aged 60 to 75 with renal cell carcinoma. In nucleotides, the CDR3 is TGTGCCAGCAGCTTGCCCACAGGGGCTGATGGCTACACCTTC. Translation: CASSLPTGADGYTF.